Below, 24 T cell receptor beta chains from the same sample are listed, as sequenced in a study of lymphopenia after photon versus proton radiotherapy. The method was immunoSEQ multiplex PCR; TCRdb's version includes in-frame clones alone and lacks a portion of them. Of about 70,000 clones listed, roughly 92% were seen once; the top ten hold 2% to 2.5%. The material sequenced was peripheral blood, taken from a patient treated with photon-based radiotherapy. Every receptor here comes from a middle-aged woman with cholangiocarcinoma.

The CDR3 loop is CASSPGAPTDTQYF. CDR3 sequence (DNA): TGTGCCAGCAGCCCCGGTGCTCCCACAGATACGCAGTATTTT. The chain links TRBV11-3 to TRBJ2-3; D is undetermined. V gave up 5 bases and J gave up 2 bases, with 11 bases separating them. This CDR3 region has 14 residues. Germline CDR1 and CDR2: SGHNT and YENEEA.

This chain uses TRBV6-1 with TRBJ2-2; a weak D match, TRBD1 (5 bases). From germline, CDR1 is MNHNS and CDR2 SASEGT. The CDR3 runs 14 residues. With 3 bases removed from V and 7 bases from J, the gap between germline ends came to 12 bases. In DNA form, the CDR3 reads TGTGCCAGCAGTGACAGGGATGGTAGCGGGGAGCTGTTTTTT. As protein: CASSDRDGSGELFF.

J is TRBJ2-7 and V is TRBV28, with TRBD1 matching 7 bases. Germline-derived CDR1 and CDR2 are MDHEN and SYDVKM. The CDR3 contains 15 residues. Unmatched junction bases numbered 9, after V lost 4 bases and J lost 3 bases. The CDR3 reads CASSSPGTDVYEQYF. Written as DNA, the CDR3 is TGTGCCAGCAGTTCTCCCGGGACAGACGTCTACGAGCAGTACTTC.

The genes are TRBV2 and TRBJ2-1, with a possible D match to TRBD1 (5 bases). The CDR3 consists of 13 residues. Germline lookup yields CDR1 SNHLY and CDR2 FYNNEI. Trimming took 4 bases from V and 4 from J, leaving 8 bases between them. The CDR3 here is CASSGQIYNEQFF. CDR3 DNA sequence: TGTGCCAGCAGTGGACAGATTTACAATGAGCAGTTCTTC.

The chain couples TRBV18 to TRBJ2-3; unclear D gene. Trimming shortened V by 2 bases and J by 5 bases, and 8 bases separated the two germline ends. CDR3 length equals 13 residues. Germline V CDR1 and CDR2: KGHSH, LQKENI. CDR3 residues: CASSPSGIDTQYF. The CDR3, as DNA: TGTGCCAGCTCACCAAGTGGGATAGATACGCAGTATTTT.

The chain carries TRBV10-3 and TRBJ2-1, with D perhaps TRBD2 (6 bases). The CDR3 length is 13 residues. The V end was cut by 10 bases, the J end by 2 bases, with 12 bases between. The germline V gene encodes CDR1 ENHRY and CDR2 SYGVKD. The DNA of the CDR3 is TGTGCCACAACCGGGAGCCCCTACAATGAGCAGTTCTTC. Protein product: CATTGSPYNEQFF.

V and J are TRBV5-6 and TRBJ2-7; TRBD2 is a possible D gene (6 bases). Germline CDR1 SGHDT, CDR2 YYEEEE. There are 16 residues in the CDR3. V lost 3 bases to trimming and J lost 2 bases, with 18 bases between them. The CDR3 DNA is TGTGCCAGCAGCTCCCCAGGCCTAGCGAGACCCTACGAGCAGTACTTC. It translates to CASSSPGLARPYEQYF.

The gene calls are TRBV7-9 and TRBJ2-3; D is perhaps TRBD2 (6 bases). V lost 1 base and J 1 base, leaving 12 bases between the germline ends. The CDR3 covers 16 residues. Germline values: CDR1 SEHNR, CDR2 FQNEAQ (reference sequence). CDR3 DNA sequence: TGTGCCAGCAGCTTAGAAGGGCGGGGAGGCACAGATACGCAGTATTTT. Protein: CASSLEGRGGTDTQYF.

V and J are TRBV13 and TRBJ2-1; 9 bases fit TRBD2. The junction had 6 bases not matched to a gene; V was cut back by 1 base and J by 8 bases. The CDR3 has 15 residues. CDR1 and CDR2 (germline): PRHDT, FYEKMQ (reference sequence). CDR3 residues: CASSLERGAIHEQFF. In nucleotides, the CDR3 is TGTGCCAGCAGCTTAGAGCGGGGGGCCATCCATGAGCAGTTCTTC.

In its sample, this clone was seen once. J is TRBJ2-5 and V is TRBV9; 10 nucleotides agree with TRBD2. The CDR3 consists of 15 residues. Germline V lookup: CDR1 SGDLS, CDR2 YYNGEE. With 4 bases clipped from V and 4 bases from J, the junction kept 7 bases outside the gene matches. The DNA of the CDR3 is TGTGCCAGCAGCCCAAGCGGGGGGGCCGGAGAGACCCAGTACTTC. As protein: CASSPSGGAGETQYF.

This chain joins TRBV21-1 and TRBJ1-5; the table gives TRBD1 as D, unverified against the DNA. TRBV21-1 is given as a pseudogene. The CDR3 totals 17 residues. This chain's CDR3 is CASSLSGGAGGNQPQHF. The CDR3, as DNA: TGTGCCAGCAGCCTTAGTGGGGGCGCTGGGGGCAATCAGCCCCAGCATTTT.

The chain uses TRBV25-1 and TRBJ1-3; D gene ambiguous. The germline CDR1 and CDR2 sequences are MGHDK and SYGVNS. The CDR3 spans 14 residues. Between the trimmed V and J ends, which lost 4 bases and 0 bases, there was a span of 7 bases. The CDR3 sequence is CASSAHYSGNTIYF. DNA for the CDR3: TGTGCCAGCAGTGCTCACTACTCTGGAAACACCATATATTTT. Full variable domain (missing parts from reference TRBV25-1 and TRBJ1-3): EADIYQTPRYLVIGTGKKITLECSQTMGHDKMYWYQQDPGMELHLIHYSYGVNSTEKGDLSSESTVSRIRTEHFPLTLESARPSHTSQYLCASSAHYSGNTIYFGEGSWLTVV.

The CDR3 nucleotides are TGTGCCAGCAGTTACGCCCCAGCTGCCGGGGAGCTGTTTTTT. Residues: CASSYAPAAGELFF. The chain combines TRBV6-5 with TRBJ2-2; D unclear. Trimming cost V 2 bases and J 6 bases, with 10 bases left between them. This CDR3 is built from 14 residues. Germline CDR1 MNHEY, CDR2 SVGAGI.

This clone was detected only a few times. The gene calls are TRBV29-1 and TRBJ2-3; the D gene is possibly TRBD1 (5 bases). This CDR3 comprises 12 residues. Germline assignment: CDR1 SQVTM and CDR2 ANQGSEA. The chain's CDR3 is CGARGVTDTQYF. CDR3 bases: TGCGGGGCCCGCGGCGTCACAGATACGCAGTATTTT.

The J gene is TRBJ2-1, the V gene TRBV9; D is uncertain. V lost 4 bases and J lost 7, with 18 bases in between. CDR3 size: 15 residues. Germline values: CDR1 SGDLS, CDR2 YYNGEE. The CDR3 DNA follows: TGTGCCAGCAGCCCCCACGGCAGCGTGTCGAATGAGCAGTTCTTC. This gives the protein CASSPHGSVSNEQFF.

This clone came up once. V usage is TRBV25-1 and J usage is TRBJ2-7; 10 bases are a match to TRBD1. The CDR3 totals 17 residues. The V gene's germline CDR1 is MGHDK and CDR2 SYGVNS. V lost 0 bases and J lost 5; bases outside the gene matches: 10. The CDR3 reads CASSEYPAGQGSDEQYF. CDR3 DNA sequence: TGTGCCAGCAGTGAATACCCAGCGGGACAGGGGTCTGACGAGCAGTACTTC.

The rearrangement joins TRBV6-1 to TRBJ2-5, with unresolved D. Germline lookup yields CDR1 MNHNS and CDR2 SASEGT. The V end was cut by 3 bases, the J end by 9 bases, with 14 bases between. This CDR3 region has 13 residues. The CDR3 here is CASSDVPDQPQYF. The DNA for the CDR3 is TGTGCCAGCAGTGATGTGCCAGATCAGCCCCAGTACTTC.

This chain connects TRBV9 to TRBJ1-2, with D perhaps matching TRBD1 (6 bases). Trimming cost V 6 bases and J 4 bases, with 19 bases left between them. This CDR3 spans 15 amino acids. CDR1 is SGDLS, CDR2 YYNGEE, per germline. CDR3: CASTPGQGPGYGYTF. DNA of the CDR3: TGTGCCAGCACCCCCGGGCAGGGGCCTGGCTATGGCTACACCTTC. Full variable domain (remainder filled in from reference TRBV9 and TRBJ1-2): DSGVTQTPKHLITATGQRVTLRCSPRSGDLSVYWYQQSLDQGLQFLIQYYNGEERAKGNILERFSAQQFPDLHSELNLSSLELGDSALYFCASTPGQGPGYGYTFGSGTRLTVV.

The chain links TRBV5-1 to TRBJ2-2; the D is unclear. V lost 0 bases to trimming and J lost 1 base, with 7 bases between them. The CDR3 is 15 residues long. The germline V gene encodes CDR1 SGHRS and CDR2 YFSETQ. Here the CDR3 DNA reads TGCGCCAGCAGCTTGGCCAGGCTGAACACCGGGGAGCTGTTTTTT. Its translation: CASSLARLNTGELFF.

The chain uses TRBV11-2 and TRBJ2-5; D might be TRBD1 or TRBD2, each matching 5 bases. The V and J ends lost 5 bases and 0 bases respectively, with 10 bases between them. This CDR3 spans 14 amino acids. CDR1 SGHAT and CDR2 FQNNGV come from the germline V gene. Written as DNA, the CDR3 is TGTGCCAGCAGCCCGGGACCGGACCAAGAGACCCAGTACTTC. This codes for CASSPGPDQETQYF.

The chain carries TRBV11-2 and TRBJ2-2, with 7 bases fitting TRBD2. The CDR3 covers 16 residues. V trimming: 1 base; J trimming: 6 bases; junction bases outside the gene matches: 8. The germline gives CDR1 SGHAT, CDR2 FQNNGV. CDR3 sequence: CASSLGVREGAGELFF. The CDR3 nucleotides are TGTGCCAGCAGCTTAGGCGTTAGGGAGGGAGCCGGGGAGCTGTTTTTT.

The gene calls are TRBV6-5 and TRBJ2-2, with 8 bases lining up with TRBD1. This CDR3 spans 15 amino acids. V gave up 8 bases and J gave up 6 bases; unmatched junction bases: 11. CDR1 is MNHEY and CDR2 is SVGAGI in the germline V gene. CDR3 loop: CASFELQTGAGELFF. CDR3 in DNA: TGTGCCAGCTTCGAACTGCAGACAGGGGCCGGGGAGCTGTTTTTT.

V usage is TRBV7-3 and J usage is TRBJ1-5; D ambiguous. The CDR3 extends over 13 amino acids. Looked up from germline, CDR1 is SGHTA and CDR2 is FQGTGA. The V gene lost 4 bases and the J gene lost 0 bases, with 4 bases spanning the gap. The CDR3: CASSSDSNQPQHF. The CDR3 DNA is TGTGCCAGCAGCTCCGATAGCAATCAGCCCCAGCATTTT.

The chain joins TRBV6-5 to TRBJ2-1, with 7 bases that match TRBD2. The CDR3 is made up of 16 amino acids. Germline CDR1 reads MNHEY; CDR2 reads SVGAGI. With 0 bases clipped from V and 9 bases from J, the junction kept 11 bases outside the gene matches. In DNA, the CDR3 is TGTGCCAGCAGTTACTCGAGTCTCGTGACGGGGGGTGAGCAGTTCTTC. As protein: CASSYSSLVTGGEQFF.